The 17 T cell receptor beta chains below all came from one sample that was sequenced in a study of response to subunit inactivated influenza vaccine. TCRdb analysed the RT-PCR reads with MiXCR anew, one entry per CDR3 protein. This table holds about 540,000 distinct CDR3 sequences, roughly 15% found once. The sequencing here drew on PBMCs from blood, taken about 13 days after vaccination. All receptors derive from a man aged 50 to 59 who received an inactivated influenza vaccine.

The rearrangement links TRBV4-2 to TRBJ1-2; 9 bases match TRBD1. The J segment lost 2 bases and the V segment lost 4 bases, leaving 5 bases of the junction unmatched. The CDR3 consists of 15 residues. Germline CDR1 and CDR2: LGHNA and YNFKEQ. The DNA of the CDR3 is TGTGCCAGCAGCCCCCCGGGACAGGGAAACTATGGCTACACCTTC. Translation gives CASSPPGQGNYGYTF.

V gene TRBV20-1 combines with J gene TRBJ2-2; a weak D match, TRBD2 (5 bases). Germline CDR1 reads DFQATT; CDR2 reads SNEGSKA (reference sequence). Deletions cut 6 bases from V and 2 bases from J, with 13 bases between. There are 14 residues in the CDR3. The CDR3 region is CSALVGGNTGELFF. Here the CDR3 DNA reads TGCAGTGCCCTGGTCGGAGGAAACACCGGGGAGCTGTTTTTT.

This clonotype showed up just a few times. The chain is built from TRBV27 and TRBJ2-1; D is uncertain. This CDR3 has 13 amino acids. Germline V gene lookup returns CDR1 MNHEY and CDR2 SMNVEV (reference sequence). V lost 3 bases and J 5 bases, leaving 8 bases between the germline ends. CDR3 region: CASSFRHHNEQFF. In DNA form, the CDR3 reads TGTGCCAGCAGTTTTCGCCACCACAATGAGCAGTTCTTC.

The gene calls are TRBV7-9 and TRBJ2-7; 9 nucleotides match TRBD1. This CDR3 is built from 15 residues. CDR1 and CDR2 (germline): SEHNR, FQNEAQ (reference sequence). The V segment lost 8 bases and the J segment 2 bases; nucleotides outside the gene matches: 10. In DNA form, the CDR3 reads TGTGCCAGCTCCCTGGGGGACAGGGCTACCTACGAGCAGTACTTC. Protein sequence: CASSLGDRATYEQYF.

Many counts were recorded for this clonotype. The junction departs from germline at one end; a sequencing error may be responsible. V is TRBV7-2 and J is TRBJ2-2, with 7 bases identical to TRBD1. CDR1 SGHTA and CDR2 FQGNSA come from the germline V gene. The CDR3 is 14 amino acids. The CDR3 DNA sequence: TGCGCCAGCAGCTTGACAGGGCCCACCGGGGAGCTGTTTTTT. It specifies CASSLTGPTGELFF.

The V gene is TRBV28, the J gene TRBJ1-2; TRBD1 agrees at 12 bases. The CDR3 extends over 14 amino acids. V was clipped by 6 bases and J by 8 bases; unmatched bases: 7. Germline V CDR1 and CDR2: MDHEN, SYDVKM. The CDR3 sequence: CASSLRDRGRGYTF. As DNA, the CDR3 is TGTGCCAGCAGCCTCCGGGACAGGGGGCGGGGCTACACCTTC.

About this clonotype: One end of the junction does not line up with germline, which may come from a read error. The chain employs TRBV12-3 or TRBV12-4 and TRBJ2-1; tentatively, D is TRBD1 (6 bases). The CDR3 sequence is 17 residues long. In DNA form, the CDR3 reads TGTTCCAGCAGGGGTACAGCTTCTAAGGGGTCCTACAATGAGCAGTTCTTC. It is translated as CSSRGTASKGSYNEQFF.

This chain uses TRBV20-1 with TRBJ2-1; 7 nucleotides align to TRBD2. In germline, CDR1 is DFQATT, CDR2 SNEGSKA (reference sequence). V gave up 1 base and J gave up 6 bases; unmatched junction bases: 3. The CDR3 covers 13 residues. The CDR3 here is CSARVLAANEQFF. The CDR3 DNA follows: TGCAGTGCTAGAGTTCTAGCGGCCAATGAGCAGTTCTTC.

The chain has TRBV12-3 or TRBV12-4 and TRBJ1-5; no definite D call. This CDR3 is built from 13 residues. Trimming removed 6 bases at V and 7 bases at J, with 13 bases between. The CDR3 DNA reads TGTGCCAGCAGCCCAGACCCGAGGCAGCCCCAGCATTTT. This encodes CASSPDPRQPQHF.

The chain combines TRBV6-7 with TRBJ1-5; 9 bases map to TRBD1. TRBV6-7 qualifies as an ORF whose function is uncertain. The CDR3 consists of 17 residues. V trimming: 0 bases; J trimming: 8 bases; junction bases outside the gene matches: 11. In nucleotides, the CDR3 is TGTGCCAGCAGTTACTCGGACTTCCGGGACAGGGTTGAGCCCCAGCATTTT. It yields the protein CASSYSDFRDRVEPQHF.

This clonotype was observed a few times. The V gene is TRBV7-9, the J gene TRBJ1-1; possible D gene TRBD1, 5 bases. The germline V gene has CDR1 SEHNR and CDR2 FQNEAQ (reference sequence). The CDR3 totals 14 residues. The V and J ends lost 3 bases and 1 base respectively, with 9 bases between them. CDR3 residues: CASSFVGANTEAFF. The CDR3 DNA reads as TGTGCCAGCAGCTTTGTAGGGGCGAACACTGAAGCTTTCTTT.

This clonotype was detected a few times. The genes are TRBV3-1 and TRBJ2-1, with TRBD2 identical over 7 bases. V shed 6 bases, J shed 0 bases, and the junction held 8 bases outside the gene matches. Germline V gives CDR1 LGHDT, CDR2 YNNKEL (reference sequence). The CDR3 runs to 16 residues. The CDR3 nucleotides are TGTGCCAGCAGTCCCTGGGGGGGAGTCTCCTACAATGAGCAGTTCTTC. Its translation: CASSPWGGVSYNEQFF.

This rearrangement joins TRBV5-6 to TRBJ2-3; D gene unclear. There are 13 residues in the CDR3. CDR1 and CDR2 from the germline V gene are SGHDT and YYEEEE. With 0 bases removed from V and 14 bases from J, the gap between germline ends came to 16 bases. CDR3 nucleotides: TGTGCCAGCAGCTTGGTCCAGGCAAACGGACCGTATTTT. Its protein product is CASSLVQANGPYF.

Details on this clonotype: A junction boundary mismatches the germline segment, possibly from a read error. The rearrangement joins TRBV6-6 to TRBJ2-7; 8 positions match TRBD2. CDR1 MNHNY and CDR2 SVGAGI come from the germline V gene (reference sequence). The CDR3 is 14 residues long. The CDR3 coding sequence is TGTGCCAGCAGTAACTCGGGACTAGCCTACGAGCAGTACTTC. Translation: CASSNSGLAYEQYF.

V is TRBV11-2 and J is TRBJ2-2, with no clear D. The CDR3 length is 13 residues. The V end was cut by 3 bases, the J end by 3 bases, with 5 bases between. Germline V gene sequence: CDR1 SGHAT, CDR2 FQNNGV. CDR3 DNA: TGTGCCAGCAGCTTCCGATACACCGGGGAGCTGTTTTTT. Its translation is CASSFRYTGELFF.

The genes are TRBV7-9 and TRBJ1-2; 7 bases align to TRBD1. Looked up from germline, CDR1 is SEHNR and CDR2 is FQNEAQ (reference sequence). Trimming at V came to 4 bases and at J to 7 bases, leaving 15 bases not matched to a gene. CDR3 length: 16 residues. In DNA, the CDR3 is TGTGCCAGCAGCTCCCCCGAGAGCCCAGGGGGTAGTGGCTACACCTTC. Its protein product is CASSSPESPGGSGYTF.

V and J are TRBV7-8 and TRBJ2-3; 10 bases agree with TRBD2. V lost 3 bases, J lost 8 bases, and 23 bases stayed unmatched. CDR1 is SGHVS and CDR2 is FQNEAQ in the germline V gene. The CDR3 has 20 residues. Here the CDR3 reads CASSFRLGAVAGGDMGTQYF. DNA of the CDR3: TGTGCCAGCAGCTTCAGGCTCGGGGCGGTAGCGGGGGGCGACATGGGTACGCAGTATTTT.